A single sample gave rise to the 7 T cell receptor beta chains below, sequenced in a study of beta chain features in type 1 diabetes. Overall study findings and caveats: People with Type 1 diabetes carried modestly yet significantly shorter TCRB CDR3s in all four CD4+ subsets.

Their antigen targets remain unknown. Since all of the isolated RNA was reverse transcribed, expressed TCRB transcripts were what got sequenced. The repertoire was sequenced with immunoSEQ multiplex PCR; TCRdb's copy has only in-frame clones and lacks some. Here the sample spans roughly 700,000 clones, 13% being singletons. Sequenced input: naive CD4+ T cells from blood. Receptors originate from a man between 18 and 29 years old with type 1 diabetes.

The CDR3 nucleotides are TGTGCCAGTAGTACCTATAACACCGGGGAGCTGTTTTTT. This gives the protein CASSTYNTGELFF. The rearrangement uses TRBV19 and TRBJ2-2; D not certain. There are 13 residues in the CDR3. V was shortened by 4 bases and J by 2 bases, with 5 bases between the two germline ends. Germline CDR1 is LNHDA and CDR2 is SQIVND (reference sequence).

Comment on this clone: One end of the junction is discordant with germline, which a read error may explain. The chain joins TRBV6-5 to TRBJ2-7; D unclear. Germline V CDR1 and CDR2: MNHEY, SVGAGI. CDR3 length equals 12 residues. The CDR3 bases are TGTGCCAGCAGTCCTTTGGGCCGCCCATTCCACTTC. Its translation: CASSPLGRPFHF.

This clone was seen a handful of times. The chain carries TRBV28 and TRBJ1-5; 8 bases match TRBD1. V shed 6 bases, J shed 5 bases, and the junction held 18 bases outside the gene matches. The germline V gene has CDR1 MDHEN and CDR2 SYDVKM. This CDR3 region has 18 residues. For the CDR3, the DNA is TGTGCCAGCAGCCTAGGCATTCTCGGGACAGGCTGGCATCAGCCCCAGCATTTT. Its translation is CASSLGILGTGWHQPQHF.

This clone was detected only a few times. The chain employs TRBV7-9 and TRBJ2-5, with a weak D call TRBD2 (6 bases). Between the trimmed V and J ends, which lost 3 bases and 5 bases, there was a span of 16 bases. Germline CDR1 SEHNR, CDR2 FQNEAQ (reference sequence). The CDR3 loop spans 15 amino acids. The CDR3 loop reads CASSLAGGGSETQYF. CDR3 nucleotide sequence: TGTGCCAGCAGCTTGGCCGGGGGAGGCTCGGAGACCCAGTACTTC.

The chain recombines TRBV25-1 with TRBJ1-2; no firm D call. Germline V gene data show CDR1 as MGHDK and CDR2 as SYGVNS. V lost 4 bases to trimming and J lost 4 bases, with 16 bases between them. The CDR3 contains 15 residues. CDR3 amino acids: CASSGTRMKFYGYTF. The CDR3 nucleotides are TGTGCCAGCAGTGGGACCCGAATGAAGTTCTATGGCTACACCTTC.

This clone was counted a few times. V and J are TRBV7-9 and TRBJ1-5; D uncertain. Trimming left V 5 bases short and J 0 bases short, with 11 bases between. This CDR3 spans 15 amino acids. Germline V CDR1 and CDR2: SEHNR, FQNEAQ (reference sequence). CDR3 loop: CASSSGRVSNQPQHF. CDR3 coding DNA: TGTGCCAGCAGCAGCGGACGGGTTAGCAATCAGCCCCAGCATTTT.

This clone was seen more than once but under ten times. The chain joins TRBV4-1 to TRBJ1-1; TRBD1 matches at 10 bases. From germline, CDR1 is MGHRA and CDR2 YSYEKL. The CDR3 totals 19 residues. After removal of 1 base from V and 4 bases from J, the junction contained 15 bases not matched to a gene. In nucleotides, the CDR3 is TGCGCCAGCAGCCAAGTTCTAGCCCCCGCGGGGACAGGGGCCACTGAAGCTTTCTTT. This sequence encodes CASSQVLAPAGTGATEAFF.